The present entry profiles one TCR beta chain with its context. A multiplex PCR was run with 60 Vbeta primers and 13 Jbeta primers. Sequencing used immunoSEQ multiplex PCR; TCRdb keeps in-frame clones, though not all of them. The sample comprises about 150,000 clones, more than 70% of which are singletons, and about 1.1% rests with the top ten. The germline CDR1 and CDR2 sequences are LNHNV and YYDKDF (reference sequence). Trimming stripped 1 base from V and 3 bases from J, with 9 bases between. This CDR3 has 14 amino acids. This specimen comes from a study of cytomegalovirus exposure and HLA in healthy donors.

The origin of this receptor is a male donor in good health and CMV-seronegative. The chain has TRBV15 and TRBJ1-1; TRBD1 might be the D (5 bases). Sequencing was done on a sample of PBMCs. The CDR3, as DNA: TGTGCCACCAGCAGAGTCCCGGGGGACACTGAAGCTTTCTTT. This sequence encodes CATSRVPGDTEAFF.